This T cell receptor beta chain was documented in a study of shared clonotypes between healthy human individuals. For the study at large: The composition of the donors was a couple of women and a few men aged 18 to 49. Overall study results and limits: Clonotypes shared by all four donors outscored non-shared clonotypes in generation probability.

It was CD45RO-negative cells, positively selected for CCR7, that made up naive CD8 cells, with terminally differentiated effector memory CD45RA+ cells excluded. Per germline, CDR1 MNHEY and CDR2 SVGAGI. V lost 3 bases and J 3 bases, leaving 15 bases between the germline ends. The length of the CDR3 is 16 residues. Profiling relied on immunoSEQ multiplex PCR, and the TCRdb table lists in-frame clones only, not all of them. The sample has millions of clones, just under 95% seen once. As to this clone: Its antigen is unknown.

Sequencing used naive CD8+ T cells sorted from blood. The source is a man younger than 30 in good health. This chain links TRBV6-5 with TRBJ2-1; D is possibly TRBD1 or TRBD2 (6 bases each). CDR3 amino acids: CASSYVAGEVYNEQFF. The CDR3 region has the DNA TGTGCCAGCAGTTATGTGGCAGGGGAGGTCTACAATGAGCAGTTCTTC.